Below, 11 T cell receptor beta chains from the same sample are listed, as sequenced in a study of monozygotic twins with inflammatory bowel disease. Following a re-call of the 5' RACE reads, TCRdb has one entry per CDR3 protein and lacks DNA. The sample includes a few hundred thousand distinct CDR3 sequences. The specimen was blood. The receptors were gathered from a human donor with ulcerative colitis or Crohn's disease, or a healthy co-twin of an affected twin (not recorded which).

The chain is built from TRBV5-1 and TRBJ1-6; TCRdb outputs TRBD1, but without DNA this stays unchecked. This CDR3 has 15 residues. The germline V gene encodes CDR1 SGHRS and CDR2 YFSETQ. The CDR3 is CASSLVGTGDSPLHF. The full variable domain, completed using reference TRBV5-1 and TRBJ1-6, is KAGVTQTPRYLIKTRGQQVTLSCSPISGHRSVSWYQQTPGQGLQFLFEYFSETQRNKGNFPGRFSGRQFSNSRSEMNVSTLELGDSALYLCASSLVGTGDSPLHFGNGTRLTVT.

This chain connects TRBV7-2 to TRBJ1-4. Per the germline V gene, CDR1 is SGHTA and CDR2 is FQGNSA. The CDR3 is 13 residues long. The CDR3 protein is CASSWAANEKLFF. Full variable domain (rest looked up from reference TRBV7-2 and TRBJ1-4): GAGVSQSPSNKVTEKGKDVELRCDPISGHTALYWYRQSLGQGLEFLIYFQGNSAPDKSGLPSDRFSAERTGGSVSTLTIQRTQQEDSAVYLCASSWAANEKLFFGSGTQLSVL.

This chain links TRBV5-6 with TRBJ2-2. The V gene's germline CDR1 is SGHDT and CDR2 YYEEEE. The CDR3 runs 14 residues. CDR3 protein: CASSLGSARGELFF. The full variable domain, with the rest looked up from reference TRBV5-6 and TRBJ2-2, is DAGVTQSPTHLIKTRGQQVTLRCSPKSGHDTVSWYQQALGQGPQFIFQYYEEEERQRGNFPDRFSGHQFPNYSSELNVNALLLGDSALYLCASSLGSARGELFFGEGSRLTVL.

The gene calls are TRBV7-6 and TRBJ2-2; as DNA is missing, the TRBD1 call by TCRdb cannot be tested. CDR3 length: 17 residues. Germline V gives CDR1 SGHVS, CDR2 FNYEAQ. The CDR3 sequence: CASSLVAGQGVLGELFF.

This chain joins TRBV20-1 and TRBJ2-7. From germline, CDR1 is DFQATT and CDR2 SNEGSKA (reference sequence). The CDR3 extends over 13 amino acids. The chain's CDR3 is CSASVDVAYEQYF.

The chain links TRBV14 to TRBJ1-5; TCRdb indicates TRBD1, and absent DNA this call remains unverified. The CDR3 sequence is 13 residues long. Germline CDR1 reads SGHDN; CDR2 reads FVKESK. CDR3 region: CASSFSSQGPQHF. The entire variable domain, with the rest obtained from reference TRBV14 and TRBJ1-5, is as follows: EAGVTQFPSHSVIEKGQTVTLRCDPISGHDNLYWYRRVMGKEIKFLLHFVKESKQDESGMPNNRFLAERTGGTYSTLKVQPAELEDSGVYFCASSFSSQGPQHFGDGTRLSIL.

The chain uses TRBV29-1 and TRBJ1-4; absent DNA, TCRdb's TRBD1 call cannot be checked. Germline CDR1 is SQVTM and CDR2 is ANQGSEA. The CDR3 totals 13 residues. The CDR3 spells CSVCDWPGEKLFF. The whole variable domain, remainder taken from reference TRBV29-1 and TRBJ1-4, is SAVISQKPSRDICQRGTSLTIQCQVDSQVTMMFWYRQQPGQSLTLIATANQGSEATYESGFVIDKFPISRPNLTFSTLTVSNMSPEDSSIYLCSVCDWPGEKLFFGSGTQLSVL.

This chain's CDR3 is CASSYDARTSVEQFF. The genes are TRBV27 and TRBJ2-1; checking the TCRdb D call of TRBD2 is not possible without DNA. The germline V gene encodes CDR1 MNHEY and CDR2 SMNVEV (reference sequence). The CDR3 length is 15 residues.

The chain has TRBV3-1 and TRBJ2-7; TCRdb reports TRBD1, a call that lacks DNA to check it against. Germline V gives CDR1 LGHDT, CDR2 YNNKEL (reference sequence). This CDR3 contains 14 residues. The CDR3 sequence: CASSPSGAVGEQYF.

The chain employs TRBV5-1 and TRBJ2-7. The CDR3 has 14 residues. From germline, CDR1 is SGHRS and CDR2 YFSETQ. The CDR3 reads CASSLGGVGDEQYF.

The CDR3 spells CSARTGLSSYNSPLHF. The chain uses TRBV20-1 and TRBJ1-6; TCRdb gives TRBD1 as the D gene, but with no DNA this cannot be confirmed. The CDR3 covers 16 residues. Germline CDR1 and CDR2: DFQATT and SNEGSKA (reference sequence).